Presented here are 6 T cell receptor beta chains from one specimen sequenced in a study of blood T cell repertoires in COVID-19. The method was immunoSEQ multiplex PCR; TCRdb's version includes in-frame clones alone and lacks a portion of them. The table shows over 150,000 clones, with more than 75% occurring only once. Sequenced input: peripheral blood. The receptors were sampled from a woman aged 18-29 years who had recovered from COVID-19.

The chain has TRBV5-4 and TRBJ1-5, with a weak D call TRBD1 (6 bases). Germline V gives CDR1 SGHNT, CDR2 YYREEE (reference sequence). V was clipped by 4 bases and J by 3 bases, with 26 bases between them. The CDR3 totals 19 residues. CDR3 DNA sequence: TGTGCCAGCAGCCTTCAGGCCCGGTATCGGACAGTCGTCAATCAGCCCCAGCATTTT. Translated, it gives CASSLQARYRTVVNQPQHF.

This clone was picked up a small number of times. CDR3 nucleotide sequence: TGTGCCAGACGTCAGGGCACTGAAGCTTTCTTT. Translating it yields CARRQGTEAFF. The V call is TRBV2, the J call TRBJ1-1, with D tentatively TRBD1 (5 bases). V was pared by 9 bases and J by 4 bases, with 9 bases between. The germline V gene encodes CDR1 SNHLY and CDR2 FYNNEI. The CDR3 loop spans 11 amino acids.

This chain uses TRBV19 with TRBJ1-1; TRBD1 agrees at 10 bases. Germline loops: CDR1 LNHDA, CDR2 SQIVND (reference sequence). Trimming cost V 11 bases and J 4 bases; bases outside gene matches: 4. The CDR3 has 12 amino acids. In DNA, the CDR3 is TGTGCCGTACGGACAGGGGGCACTGAAGCTTTCTTT. Protein sequence: CAVRTGGTEAFF.

This clone came up once. The V call is TRBV19, the J call TRBJ1-2; maybe TRBD1 (6 bases). The CDR3 totals 14 residues. V was trimmed by 7 bases and J by 5 bases, leaving 17 bases between them. Germline CDR1 and CDR2: LNHDA and SQIVND (reference sequence). The CDR3 sequence is CASTDPGVSYGYTF. The CDR3 DNA reads TGTGCCAGTACCGATCCAGGGGTTTCTTATGGCTACACCTTC.

The DNA of the CDR3 is TGTGCCACCAGCAGGAGCGGGACAGGGGGAAGCACAGATACGCAGTATTTT. Translation gives CATSRSGTGGSTDTQYF. The chain links TRBV15 to TRBJ2-3; 11 positions match TRBD1. Germline CDR1 is LNHNV and CDR2 is YYDKDF (reference sequence). The CDR3 runs to 17 residues. With V trimmed by 3 bases and J by 0 bases, 5 bases remained unmatched.

The genes are TRBV24-1 and TRBJ1-5; 7 bases fit TRBD1. After removal of 3 bases from V and 7 bases from J, the junction contained 8 bases not matched to a gene. The CDR3 loop spans 15 amino acids. The germline gives CDR1 KGHDR, CDR2 SFDVKD. The CDR3 loop reads CATSDKGQLDQPQHF. DNA of the CDR3: TGTGCCACCAGTGATAAGGGACAGTTGGACCAGCCCCAGCATTTT.